A single sample is the source of the 20 T cell receptor beta chains below, sequenced in a study of shared clonotypes between healthy human individuals. Method: immunoSEQ multiplex PCR; TCRdb's copy keeps in-frame clones and lacks some. This sample yields some 1.4 million clones, of which roughly 96% are seen a single time; over 1% belongs to the top ten. The sequencing input was naive CD4+ T cells sorted from blood. Specified subset: CD45RA+ positively selected. The receptors derive from a young man in good health.

The chain recombines TRBV29-1 with TRBJ2-1, with a possible D match to TRBD2 (5 bases). V was trimmed by 4 bases and J by 4 bases, leaving 11 bases between them. The germline V gene has CDR1 SQVTM and CDR2 ANQGSEA. The CDR3 contains 13 residues. The DNA for the CDR3 is TGCAGCGTTGTGAGTAGCGCTTACAATGAGCAGTTCTTC. Translation gives CSVVSSAYNEQFF.

CDR3 coding DNA: TGTGCCAGCAGCGTAGGGACCCATCAGCCCCAGCATTTT. Its protein product is CASSVGTHQPQHF. The gene calls are TRBV9 and TRBJ1-5; no clear D gene. Looked up from germline, CDR1 is SGDLS and CDR2 is YYNGEE. CDR3 length: 13 residues. The V end was cut by 0 bases, the J end by 5 bases, with 6 bases between.

This clone has just one count. The rearrangement joins TRBV11-1 to TRBJ2-5; the D gene could be TRBD1 or TRBD2 (5 bases each). This CDR3 comprises 15 residues. Deletions cut 5 bases from V and 3 bases from J, with 16 bases between. The V gene's germline CDR1 is SGHAT and CDR2 FQDESV (reference sequence). Here the CDR3 DNA reads TGTGCCAGCAGCATCGGGGACCGAGCCAAAGAGACCCAGTACTTC. Translating it yields CASSIGDRAKETQYF.

The chain has TRBV28 and TRBJ2-3, with D possibly matching TRBD2 (6 bases). Trimming took off 4 bases at V and 7 bases at J, with 18 bases between the two ends. The CDR3 is 15 amino acids. Germline V gene data show CDR1 as MDHEN and CDR2 as SYDVKM. This CDR3 reads CASSSLGRDANTQYF. As DNA, the CDR3 is TGTGCCAGCAGTTCCCTCGGGCGGGATGCAAATACGCAGTATTTT.

CDR3 nucleotide sequence: TGTGCCTGGTCCCAAAGTTTGGAGACCCAGTACTTC. Its translation is CAWSQSLETQYF. The chain uses TRBV30 and TRBJ2-5; no firm D call. This CDR3 is built from 12 residues. Trimming removed 5 bases at V and 5 bases at J, with 12 bases between. Germline V gene data show CDR1 as GTSNPN and CDR2 as SVGIG (reference sequence).

Concerning this clone itself: Other DNA sequences in this specimen translate into the identical CDR3. The gene calls are TRBV5-1 and TRBJ1-1; TRBD1 aligns across 7 bases. The CDR3 is 14 residues long. Losses at the gene ends were 5 bases for V and 0 bases for J; bases not matched to a gene: 4. From germline, CDR1 is SGHRS and CDR2 YFSETQ. The CDR3 reads CASSPGGMNTEAFF. The CDR3 DNA follows: TGCGCCAGCAGTCCAGGGGGGATGAACACTGAAGCTTTCTTT.

J is TRBJ2-2 and V is TRBV29-1; 8 bases fit TRBD2. CDR3 length: 14 amino acids. The V and J ends lost 4 bases and 7 bases, in that order; junction bases with no gene match: 8. Looked up from germline, CDR1 is SQVTM and CDR2 is ANQGSEA. CDR3 nucleotide sequence: TGCAGCGTTGCGGTCGGGAGGGCCGGCGGGGAGCTGTTTTTT. Protein sequence: CSVAVGRAGGELFF.

The genes are TRBV28 and TRBJ2-7, with 9 bases fitting TRBD1. The CDR3 has 16 residues. Germline CDR1 is MDHEN and CDR2 is SYDVKM. V was clipped by 2 bases and J by 2 bases; unmatched bases: 7. Written as DNA, the CDR3 is TGTGCCAGCAGTTTAGGGGACAGGGTAGGACCCTACGAGCAGTACTTC. Translating it yields CASSLGDRVGPYEQYF.

The genes are TRBV9 and TRBJ2-3; no firm D call. V dropped 0 bases and J dropped 8 bases, with 10 bases sitting between them. The CDR3 is 13 residues long. From germline, CDR1 is SGDLS and CDR2 YYNGEE. The CDR3 reads CASSVVRLGTQYF. DNA of the CDR3: TGTGCCAGCAGCGTAGTGAGGCTCGGTACGCAGTATTTT.

The chain links TRBV18 to TRBJ1-1; D is possibly TRBD1 (6 bases). Germline CDR1 reads KGHSH; CDR2 reads LQKENI. This CDR3 region has 12 residues. V lost 7 bases to trimming and J lost 7 bases, with 13 bases between them. DNA for the CDR3: TGTGCCAGCTTCTCAGGGGAATATGAAGCTTTCTTT. It is translated as CASFSGEYEAFF.

The chain employs TRBV10-2 and TRBJ2-1; tentative D call: TRBD2 (6 bases). Per germline, CDR1 WSHSY and CDR2 SAAADI. The CDR3 sequence is 13 residues long. The germline V and J ends were trimmed by 7 bases and 4 bases, with 11 bases remaining between them. The CDR3 DNA follows: TGCGCCAGCATGGATCGGGGGTACAATGAGCAGTTCTTC. Translating gives CASMDRGYNEQFF.

The chain uses TRBV21-1 and TRBJ1-1; the DNA was not used to check the table's D call, TRBD1. TRBV21-1 is noted as a pseudogene. The CDR3 is 15 amino acids. CDR3 region: CASSSSDRVNTEAFF. For the CDR3, the DNA is TGTGCCAGCAGCTCCTCGGACAGGGTGAACACTGAAGCTTTCTTT.

This chain uses TRBV6-1 with TRBJ2-7; 8 bases are shared with TRBD1. V was clipped by 4 bases and J by 6 bases; unmatched bases: 8. CDR1 is MNHNS, CDR2 SASEGT, per germline. The CDR3 has 14 residues. The CDR3 sequence is CASSGGQGQREQYF. The CDR3 DNA reads as TGTGCCAGCAGTGGCGGACAGGGCCAGCGCGAGCAGTACTTC.

The chain carries TRBV10-1 and TRBJ2-7; maybe TRBD1 (5 bases). Germline CDR1 WNHNN, CDR2 SYGVQD (reference sequence). The V end was cut by 5 bases, the J end by 0 bases, with 8 bases between. The CDR3 length is 13 residues. The CDR3 DNA sequence: TGCGCCAGCAGTCCCAGGGCCTCCTACGAGCAGTACTTC. Translated, it gives CASSPRASYEQYF.

The gene calls are TRBV27 and TRBJ2-7, with 7 positions matching TRBD1. Germline V lookup: CDR1 MNHEY, CDR2 SMNVEV (reference sequence). V gave up 6 bases and J gave up 9 bases; unmatched junction bases: 8. CDR3 length equals 12 residues. CDR3 amino acids: CASRMTQGRQYF. The CDR3 DNA follows: TGTGCCAGCAGAATGACACAGGGGAGGCAGTACTTC.

This chain connects TRBV7-9 to TRBJ1-4; possibly TRBD1 for D (5 bases). The CDR3 length is 18 residues. The V gene's germline CDR1 is SEHNR and CDR2 FQNEAQ (reference sequence). V was cut by 5 bases and J by 1 base, with 20 bases left in between. This CDR3 reads CASSPRAIGVLTNEKLFF. The CDR3, as DNA: TGTGCCAGCAGCCCACGCGCGATAGGGGTCCTAACTAATGAAAAACTGTTTTTT.

CDR3 amino acids: CASTPGLGLAGNNEQFF. The CDR3 region has the DNA TGCGCCAGCACGCCGGGGTTGGGTCTAGCGGGAAACAATGAGCAGTTCTTC. The chain uses TRBV10-1 and TRBJ2-1, with 9 nucleotides matching TRBD2. V shed 7 bases and J 5 bases; nucleotides not matched to a gene: 15. This CDR3 spans 17 amino acids. Germline V gene sequence: CDR1 WNHNN, CDR2 SYGVQD (reference sequence).

This clone was found once. The gene calls are TRBV7-2 and TRBJ2-4, with 7 positions matching TRBD2. The CDR3 runs to 13 residues. The trim removed 3 bases at V and 8 bases at J, leaving 4 bases unmatched. Germline V gene data show CDR1 as SGHTA and CDR2 as FQGNSA. CDR3 sequence: CASSFGGGDIQYF. The CDR3, as DNA: TGTGCCAGCAGCTTCGGGGGAGGGGACATTCAGTACTTC.

The chain couples TRBV29-1 to TRBJ1-1; a possible D gene is TRBD1 (5 bases). Germline lookup yields CDR1 SQVTM and CDR2 ANQGSEA. V dropped 4 bases and J dropped 4 bases, with 10 bases sitting between them. The CDR3 loop spans 12 amino acids. This chain's CDR3 is CSVGDHGTEAFF. In DNA, the CDR3 is TGCAGCGTTGGGGACCATGGCACTGAAGCTTTCTTT.

In nucleotides, the CDR3 is TGTGCCAGCAATCCGACTAGCGGGAAGGACGGGGAGCTGTTTTTT. This encodes CASNPTSGKDGELFF. The V and J genes are TRBV2 and TRBJ2-2, with 11 bases matching TRBD2. The CDR3 has 15 amino acids. Trimming at V came to 7 bases and at J to 7 bases, leaving 8 bases not matched to a gene. Germline V lookup: CDR1 SNHLY, CDR2 FYNNEI.